The rows below give T cell receptor beta chains drawn from one sample of a study of OX40 agonist ivuxolimab in advanced cancers. Profiling relied on immunoSEQ multiplex PCR, and the TCRdb table lists in-frame clones only, not all of them. The data show 150,000 to 180,000 clones, 85% to 95% seen once. The sequences come from CD4+ or CD8+ T cells sorted from blood, collected in a trial of the OX40 agonist ivuxolimab. These receptors all come from an adult with an advanced solid tumor such as melanoma, head and neck, liver or kidney cancer. Each CDR3 is given without its conserved first and last residue. Each record gives: V gene, J gene, CDR3 length, CDR3 protein.

>TRBV28|TRBJ1-1|12
ASPGGGPGTEAF
>TRBV6-1|TRBJ1-1|14
ASSEATGGRSAEAF
>TRBV13|TRBJ2-7|12
ASRIGYGGGEQY
>TRBV15|TRBJ1-6|13
ATSIGTGRNSPLH
>TRBV19|TRBJ1-1|13
ASSTRQGVNTEAF
>TRBV7-2|TRBJ1-2|11
ASTVRGGDGYT
>TRBV7-3|TRBJ2-5|14
ASSLSGGSGWETQY
>TRBV15|TRBJ2-5|11
ATSRDAGGTQY
>TRBV7-2|TRBJ2-1|13
ASSLRTSGRNEQF
>TRBV7-3|TRBJ1-2|14
ASSFSPGQGIYGYT
>TRBV6-4|TRBJ2-3|10
ASRGDTDTQY
>TRBV28|TRBJ2-7|11
ASSFPETYEQY
>TRBV6-1|TRBJ1-5|12
ASILSGRNQPQH
>TRBV14|TRBJ1-4|15
ASSPMGGAGSNEKLF
>TRBV5-6|TRBJ2-7|14
ASSLNPQDGSYEQY
>TRBV18|TRBJ2-1|12
ASSPPNRGPSVF
>TRBV5-1|TRBJ2-5|12
ASGVQGGQETQY
>TRBV9|TRBJ2-3|14
ASSSRLAGVTDTQY
>TRBV19|TRBJ2-7|12
ASSIAASSYEQY
>TRBV5-1|TRBJ2-1|11
ASRTGDYNEQF
>TRBV18|TRBJ2-4|17
ASSPLREGTALAKNIQY
>TRBV28|TRBJ1-2|13
ASSAEGAGVYGYT
>TRBV5-1|TRBJ2-7|15
ASSARLAGGSSYEQY
>TRBV19|TRBJ2-3|14
ASRAGSGAFTDTQY
>TRBV5-1|TRBJ2-3|12
ASTKGQGADTQY
>TRBV18|TRBJ2-7|15
ASSPSGTSGGTYEQY
>TRBV6-1|TRBJ2-4|14
ASSVPSSGVTNIQY
>TRBV2|TRBJ2-7|11
ASRKLSAYEQY
>TRBV7-2|TRBJ1-2|12
ASSPTQGARGYT
>TRBV11-2|TRBJ1-6|14
ASSSVPPGVDSPLH
>TRBV23-1|TRBJ1-2|9
ASPLGWGYT
>TRBV27|TRBJ2-1|16
ASSRGWGLAGGYNEQF
>TRBV5-6|TRBJ1-3|11
ASSLERGNTIY
>TRBV7-7|TRBJ1-4|16
ASTNGGNWGLTNEKLF
>TRBV6-1|TRBJ2-7|12
ASRSGLAAYEQY
>TRBV11-2|TRBJ2-7|13
ASSLDPGQGYEQY
>TRBV28|TRBJ1-1|10
ASSGTPTEAF
>TRBV6-5|TRBJ1-2|12
ASSPSWGDYGYT
>TRBV18|TRBJ2-5|11
ASSPQGQETQY
>TRBV30|TRBJ2-3|10
AIAADTDTQY
>TRBV10-3|TRBJ1-3|10
AIRGSGNTIY